This T cell receptor (beta chain) was documented in a study of cytomegalovirus exposure and HLA in healthy donors. Study conclusions and caveats: Rarity marked most TCR sequences, yet some public TCRs occurred in many donors.

Per the germline V gene, CDR1 is SEHNR and CDR2 is FQNEAQ (reference sequence). V lost 1 base and J 9 bases, leaving 13 bases between the germline ends. CDR3 length equals 15 residues. The repertoire was sequenced with immunoSEQ multiplex PCR; TCRdb's copy has only in-frame clones and lacks some. The sample consists of roughly 150,000 clones, roughly 96% of them appearing once. This clone has a single count. Its antigen is not identified. The origin of this receptor is a young woman in good health and CMV-seronegative. Material for sequencing was PBMCs. The chain carries TRBV7-9 and TRBJ1-6; D uncertain. The CDR3 DNA follows: TGTGCCAGCAGCTTAGTTGGCGGCCCACCTTCACCCCTCCACTTT. As protein: CASSLVGGPPSPLHF.